This TCR beta chain appears in the sequencing data of a study of blood T cell repertoires in COVID-19. Turning to the study itself: Nucleic acid was either cDNA or gDNA, and it came from T cells, B-cell-depleted T cells, or PBMCs.

CDR3 length equals 12 residues. V was pared by 5 bases and J by 10 bases, with 12 bases between. Per the study methods: Researchers report that nucleated cell counts were estimated from reference gene primer amplification. This table comes from immunoSEQ multiplex PCR, and its TCRdb copy is limited to in-frame clones, with some not included. V and J calls and clone size are copied from that table; D and trimming were computed from the DNA. The sample holds tens of thousands of clones; around 82% are singletons and the top ten take about 16%. The TCR sequence derives from a human donor in a cohort sampled during active COVID-19. The sequencing input was peripheral blood. The chain employs TRBV12-3 or TRBV12-4 and TRBJ2-1, with D unclear. This chain's CDR3 is CASSLGFAEQFF. CDR3 bases: TGTGCCAGCAGTCTAGGGTTCGCGGAGCAGTTCTTC.